Below are 29 T cell receptor beta chains sequenced from a single sample in a study of PD-1 blockade in classical Hodgkin lymphoma. Sequencing was performed with immunoSEQ multiplex PCR; in TCRdb, only in-frame clones are kept and a portion is missing. The data hold about 75,000 clones, with under 95% observed a single time. All patients relapsed after autologous stem cell transplantation, and brentuximab vedotin exposure varied. The sequences come from peripheral blood mononuclear cells (PBMCs), collected at baseline. The origin of the receptors is a human donor with classical Hodgkin lymphoma.

The chain couples TRBV27 to TRBJ2-7, with TRBD2 as a possible D gene (5 bases). The V end lost 9 bases, the J end lost 2 bases, and 17 bases lay between the germline ends. CDR3 length: 14 amino acids. CDR1 MNHEY and CDR2 SMNVEV come from the germline V gene (reference sequence). In DNA, the CDR3 is TGTGCCAGGGCGGGCCTGGCAGAGACCTACGAGCAGTACTTC. Translating gives CARAGLAETYEQYF.

J is TRBJ1-5 and V is TRBV19; perhaps TRBD1 as D (5 bases). Trimming removed 0 bases at V and 5 bases at J, with 11 bases between. The CDR3 is 15 amino acids. CDR1 is LNHDA, CDR2 SQIVND, per germline (reference sequence). This CDR3 reads CASSIDKGFHQPQHF. Here the CDR3 DNA reads TGTGCCAGTAGTATAGATAAGGGGTTCCATCAGCCCCAGCATTTT.

The chain is built from TRBV2 and TRBJ2-3; possibly TRBD2 for D (6 bases). CDR1 and CDR2 from the germline V gene are SNHLY and FYNNEI. This CDR3 is built from 15 residues. V lost 4 bases and J lost 3, with 14 bases in between. In nucleotides, the CDR3 is TGTGCCAGCAGTGGCGGCGGGATAGGGACAGATACGCAGTATTTT. This translates into CASSGGGIGTDTQYF.

V is TRBV30 and J is TRBJ1-6; D perhaps matches TRBD1 (5 bases). V was cut by 1 base and J by 9 bases, with 16 bases left in between. Germline V CDR1 and CDR2: GTSNPN, SVGIG (reference sequence). This CDR3 comprises 15 residues. CDR3 protein: CAWSGSGVGVSPLHF. The CDR3 nucleotides read TGTGCCTGGAGTGGGTCAGGCGTAGGGGTTTCACCCCTCCACTTT.

The V and J genes are TRBV7-2 and TRBJ2-1, with 7 bases fitting TRBD1. CDR3 length equals 14 residues. Germline V gives CDR1 SGHTA, CDR2 FQGNSA. With 8 bases clipped from V and 4 bases from J, the junction kept 8 bases outside the gene matches. CDR3 coding DNA: TGTGCCAGCGAGACAGGGTCTTCTTACAATGAGCAGTTCTTC. Translated, it gives CASETGSSYNEQFF.

The V gene is TRBV14, the J gene TRBJ1-1, with 11 positions matching TRBD1. Unmatched junction bases numbered 15, after V lost 0 bases and J lost 0 bases. CDR1 and CDR2 (germline): SGHDN, FVKESK. The CDR3 loop spans 21 amino acids. The DNA of the CDR3 is TGTGCCAGCAGCCAAGATCATAGGGACAGGGGGGCAAAGGCGATGAACACTGAAGCTTTCTTT. Translation: CASSQDHRDRGAKAMNTEAFF.

The chain employs TRBV6-6 and TRBJ2-7, with D possibly being TRBD1 or TRBD2 (5 bases each). Germline lookup yields CDR1 MNHNY and CDR2 SVGAGI (reference sequence). Trimming cost V 5 bases and J 2 bases, with 13 bases left between them. The CDR3 contains 14 residues. CDR3 sequence: CASSRDQPTYEQYF. CDR3 nucleotide sequence: TGTGCCAGCAGTCGGGACCAGCCGACCTACGAGCAGTACTTC.

This chain uses TRBV7-8 with TRBJ1-2; D is unresolved. The V gene's germline CDR1 is SGHVS and CDR2 FQNEAQ. Trimming took 5 bases from V and 9 from J, leaving 16 bases between them. The CDR3 covers 13 residues. CDR3: CASSAGGIDSYTF. The CDR3 region has the DNA TGTGCCAGCAGCGCCGGCGGGATTGACAGCTACACCTTC.

This chain joins TRBV6-1 and TRBJ2-7; a possible D gene is TRBD2 (6 bases). Germline CDR1 is MNHNS and CDR2 is SASEGT. This CDR3 comprises 14 residues. Trimming removed 2 bases from V and 0 bases from J, with 8 bases in between. The CDR3 reads CASSEIGGSYEQYF. The CDR3 nucleotides read TGTGCCAGCAGTGAAATCGGGGGCTCCTACGAGCAGTACTTC.

This chain joins TRBV9 and TRBJ2-5; maybe TRBD2 (6 bases). The CDR3 contains 17 residues. Trimming took off 4 bases at V and 1 base at J, with 20 bases between the two ends. CDR1 is SGDLS and CDR2 is YYNGEE in the germline V gene. The CDR3 coding sequence is TGTGCCAGCAGCCCCAGCGGTGCGAGCGGGCTCCAAGAGACCCAGTACTTC. Translating gives CASSPSGASGLQETQYF.

This clone was counted only a few times. The chain recombines TRBV27 with TRBJ1-5; the match to TRBD1 covers 7 bases. The V segment lost 6 bases and the J segment 3 bases; nucleotides outside the gene matches: 5. The germline V gene encodes CDR1 MNHEY and CDR2 SMNVEV (reference sequence). CDR3 length: 14 amino acids. CDR3: CASSPTGANQPQHF. DNA of the CDR3: TGTGCCAGCAGCCCCACAGGGGCCAATCAGCCCCAGCATTTT.

V is TRBV7-9 and J is TRBJ2-7, with D tentatively TRBD1 (6 bases). V was trimmed by 5 bases and J by 3 bases, leaving 20 bases between them. CDR1 SEHNR and CDR2 FQNEAQ come from the germline V gene (reference sequence). The CDR3 covers 16 residues. The CDR3 bases are TGTGCCAGCAGCATACCGCCCCCCAGGGGCGGCTACGAGCAGTACTTC. Protein product: CASSIPPPRGGYEQYF.

This sequence joins TRBV7-3 and TRBJ2-1; 8 bases fit TRBD2. Germline assignment: CDR1 SGHTA and CDR2 FQGTGA. The V segment lost 5 bases and the J segment 8 bases; nucleotides outside the gene matches: 11. This CDR3 is built from 15 residues. CDR3 sequence (DNA): TGTGCCAGCAGCCTTATCAGCGGGGGAGGCGATGAGCAGTTCTTC. Amino acid sequence: CASSLISGGGDEQFF.

The genes are TRBV9 and TRBJ1-2; D remains unclear. Germline values: CDR1 SGDLS, CDR2 YYNGEE. CDR3 length: 13 residues. V dropped 5 bases and J dropped 0 bases, with 8 bases sitting between them. The CDR3 nucleotides read TGTGCCAGCAGGACACCTTCTAACTATGGCTACACCTTC. Translation gives CASRTPSNYGYTF.

A note on this clone: The junction shows a germline mismatch at one end, possibly a read error. V gene TRBV27 combines with J gene TRBJ2-5; perhaps TRBD2 as D (5 bases). CDR1 is MNHEY and CDR2 is SMNVEV in the germline V gene (reference sequence). The CDR3 loop spans 14 amino acids. In DNA form, the CDR3 reads TGTGCCAGCAGTCTAATGCCCTGGGGAGAGCCCCAGTACTTC. Its translation: CASSLMPWGEPQYF.

The chain joins TRBV9 to TRBJ2-3, with TRBD2 matching over 13 bases. CDR1 SGDLS and CDR2 YYNGEE come from the germline V gene. With 3 bases clipped from V and 6 bases from J, the junction kept 7 bases outside the gene matches. This CDR3 is built from 16 residues. CDR3 protein: CASSEGLAGATDTQYF. The CDR3 nucleotides read TGTGCCAGCAGCGAAGGACTAGCGGGGGCCACGGATACGCAGTATTTT.

This clone appeared a single time. Germline is not matched at one junction end, which may reflect a read error. The chain recombines TRBV10-3 with TRBJ2-1, with 7 nucleotides matching TRBD1. Germline loops: CDR1 ENHRY, CDR2 SYGVKD. The CDR3 is made up of 12 amino acids. The CDR3 reads CAIKGAGDERFF. DNA for the CDR3: TGTGCCATCAAGGGGGCAGGTGATGAGCGGTTCTTC.

The chain is built from TRBV6-5 and TRBJ2-1; D unresolved. V lost 4 bases to trimming and J lost 7 bases, with 8 bases between them. This CDR3 is built from 12 residues. Germline CDR1 and CDR2: MNHEY and SVGAGI. The CDR3, as DNA: TGTGCCAGCAGTTCGGTAAGGAATGAGCAGTTCTTC. Translation gives CASSSVRNEQFF.

The chain joins TRBV27 to TRBJ2-1; 7 nucleotides line up with TRBD1. V lost 2 bases and J lost 6; bases outside the gene matches: 13. This CDR3 has 17 residues. CDR1 is MNHEY, CDR2 SMNVEV, per germline (reference sequence). In DNA form, the CDR3 reads TGTGCCAGCAGTTTAAACATTAGGGACAGAGTATCCAATGAGCAGTTCTTC. It encodes CASSLNIRDRVSNEQFF.

The chain recombines TRBV4-1 with TRBJ2-1; TRBD2 matches 11 bases. The CDR3 covers 18 residues. V gave up 3 bases and J gave up 4 bases; unmatched junction bases: 11. Germline V lookup: CDR1 MGHRA, CDR2 YSYEKL. The CDR3 loop is CASSHEGVAGGLYNEQFF. CDR3 nucleotides: TGCGCCAGCAGCCACGAAGGGGTAGCGGGGGGGCTGTACAATGAGCAGTTCTTC.

The chain combines TRBV2 with TRBJ1-5; 7 nucleotides agree with TRBD1. The CDR3 is made up of 15 amino acids. Germline CDR1 is SNHLY and CDR2 is FYNNEI. With V trimmed by 8 bases and J by 7 bases, 14 bases remained unmatched. CDR3 region: CASSPLYRGGQPQHF. In nucleotides, the CDR3 is TGTGCCAGCTCTCCCCTGTACAGGGGAGGCCAGCCCCAGCATTTT.

This chain joins TRBV28 and TRBJ1-4, with D tentatively TRBD1 (6 bases). The CDR3 is made up of 13 amino acids. V lost 5 bases to trimming and J lost 13 bases, with 17 bases between them. The germline V gene has CDR1 MDHEN and CDR2 SYDVKM. The CDR3 DNA reads TGTGCCAGCAGTCCCGTCGGAACAGGGAGACTGTTTTTT. It translates to CASSPVGTGRLFF.

This sequence joins TRBV7-2 and TRBJ2-2; 8 bases align to TRBD1. The J segment lost 6 bases and the V segment lost 0 bases, leaving 0 bases of the junction unmatched. The CDR3 covers 14 residues. Per the germline V gene, CDR1 is SGHTA and CDR2 is FQGNSA. CDR3 region: CASSLAQGAGELFF. The DNA for the CDR3 is TGTGCCAGCAGCTTAGCACAGGGGGCCGGGGAGCTGTTTTTT.

V usage is TRBV7-2 and J usage is TRBJ2-7, with 9 bases fitting TRBD1. The CDR3 runs to 15 residues. CDR1 is SGHTA, CDR2 FQGNSA, per germline. With 3 bases clipped from V and 5 bases from J, the junction kept 8 bases outside the gene matches. Here the CDR3 DNA reads TGTGCCAGCAGCTTTTCGCAAGGACAGGGGAACGAGCAGTACTTC. This translates into CASSFSQGQGNEQYF.

The chain combines TRBV7-9 with TRBJ1-1, with D hard to call. Germline V gene sequence: CDR1 SEHNR, CDR2 FQNEAQ (reference sequence). The CDR3 loop spans 15 amino acids. Deletions cut 1 base from V and 0 bases from J, with 9 bases between. The CDR3 DNA follows: TGTGCCAGCAGCTTAGTTAGGTATATGAACACTGAAGCTTTCTTT. This gives the protein CASSLVRYMNTEAFF.

The genes are TRBV28 and TRBJ2-3; D gene unclear. Germline CDR1 is MDHEN and CDR2 is SYDVKM. The CDR3 runs 14 residues. V gave up 6 bases and J gave up 6 bases, with 16 bases separating them. This CDR3 is CASSLTFLGDTQYF. Here the CDR3 DNA reads TGTGCCAGCAGCCTGACGTTCCTGGGGGATACGCAGTATTTT.

The chain recombines TRBV6-7 with TRBJ2-1; D ambiguous. TRBV6-7 counts as an open reading frame of uncertain function. With 10 bases removed from V and 6 bases from J, the gap between germline ends came to 22 bases. The CDR3 is 15 amino acids. CDR3: CATPPFPRWGNEQFF. The CDR3 region has the DNA TGTGCCACCCCTCCCTTTCCGAGATGGGGCAATGAGCAGTTCTTC.

Only one count was recorded for this clone. This chain links TRBV2 with TRBJ2-3; D possibly corresponds to TRBD1 (5 bases). The germline CDR1 and CDR2 sequences are SNHLY and FYNNEI. The germline V and J ends were trimmed by 6 bases and 2 bases, with 21 bases remaining between them. This CDR3 spans 17 amino acids. The CDR3 region is CASRRGVLVSPTDTQYF. CDR3 nucleotides: TGTGCCAGCAGAAGGGGCGTTTTAGTGTCCCCCACAGATACGCAGTATTTT.

V and J are TRBV2 and TRBJ2-3; 9 bases line up with TRBD1. CDR1 SNHLY and CDR2 FYNNEI come from the germline V gene. The CDR3 is 15 residues long. V lost 3 bases to trimming and J lost 6 bases; unmatched junction nucleotides: 7. This chain's CDR3 is CASSDTGGAVDTQYF. The CDR3 DNA is TGTGCCAGCAGTGATACAGGGGGCGCGGTGGATACGCAGTATTTT.